This entry is about one T cell receptor (beta chain). This CDR3 spans 12 amino acids. Germline values: CDR1 SSHAT, CDR2 FNYEAQ (reference sequence). This sample was included in a study of T cell changes during pregnancy in multiple sclerosis. Sequenced by immunoSEQ multiplex PCR; TCRdb stores in-frame clones only, minus some. The table shows roughly 89,000 clones, with 94% occurring only once. This chain uses TRBV7-7 with TRBJ2-5, with TRBD2 identical over 8 bases. The clonotype comes from a female donor in good health, enrolled as a control in a pregnancy study. The sample consisted of peripheral blood, taken after pregnancy. CDR3 nucleotides: TGTGCTAGCGGCAGCGGGAGAGAGACCCAGTACTTC. Translated, it gives CASGSGRETQYF. Full variable domain (missing parts from reference TRBV7-7 and TRBJ2-5): GAGVSQSPRYKVTKRGQDVTLRCDPISSHATLYWYQQALGQGPEFLTYFNYEAQPDKSGLPSDRFSAERPEGSISTLTIQRTEQRDSAMYRCASGSGRETQYFGPGTRLLVL.